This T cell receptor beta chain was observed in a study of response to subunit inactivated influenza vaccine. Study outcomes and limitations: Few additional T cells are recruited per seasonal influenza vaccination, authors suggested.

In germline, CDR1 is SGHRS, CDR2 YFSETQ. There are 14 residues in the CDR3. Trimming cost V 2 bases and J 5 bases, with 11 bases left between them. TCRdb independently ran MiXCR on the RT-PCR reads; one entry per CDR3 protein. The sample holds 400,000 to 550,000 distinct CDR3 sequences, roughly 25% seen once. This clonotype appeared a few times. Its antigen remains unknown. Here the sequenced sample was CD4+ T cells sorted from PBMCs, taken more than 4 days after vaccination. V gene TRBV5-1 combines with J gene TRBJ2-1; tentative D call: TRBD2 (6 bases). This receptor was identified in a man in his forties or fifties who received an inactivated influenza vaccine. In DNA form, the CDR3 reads TGCGCCAGCAGCTTTTGGACTATCGACAATGAGCAGTTCTTC. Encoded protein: CASSFWTIDNEQFF. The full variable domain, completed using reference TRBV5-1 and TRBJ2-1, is KAGVTQTPRYLIKTRGQQVTLSCSPISGHRSVSWYQQTPGQGLQFLFEYFSETQRNKGNFPGRFSGRQFSNSRSEMNVSTLELGDSALYLCASSFWTIDNEQFFGPGTRLTVL.